The 10 T cell receptor beta chains listed next were all sequenced from one sample in a study of neurological immune-mediated disorders. TCRdb analysed the 5' RACE reads with MiXCR anew, one entry per CDR3 protein. The repertoire consists of roughly 27,000 distinct CDR3 sequences, with about 2.5% occurring once and the leading ten covering 2% to 2.5%. Sequencing was done on a sample of PBMCs. These TCRs come from a woman in her fifties or sixties with multiple sclerosis.

This clonotype was picked up many times. The CDR3 reads CASRQGPNYGYTF. In nucleotides, the CDR3 is TGTGCCAGCCGACAGGGACCTAACTATGGCTACACCTTC. V gene TRBV7-3 combines with J gene TRBJ1-2; TRBD1 agrees at 7 bases. The CDR3 consists of 13 residues. Germline CDR1 reads SGHTA; CDR2 reads FQGTGA. V trimming: 8 bases; J trimming: 0 bases; junction bases outside the gene matches: 3.

This clonotype was detected many times. The chain's CDR3 is CASSWARDEQFF. CDR3 nucleotides: TGCGCCAGCAGCTGGGCGAGGGATGAGCAGTTCTTC. This rearrangement joins TRBV5-1 to TRBJ2-1; D perhaps matches TRBD2 (5 bases). The CDR3 sequence is 12 residues long. Germline lookup yields CDR1 SGHRS and CDR2 YFSETQ. V was cut by 3 bases and J by 8 bases, with 9 bases left in between.

There are a few counts of this clonotype. It is likely a read error, because the conserved phenylalanine at the end of the CDR3 is missing. CDR3 sequence: CSARDRGSSYEQYN. In DNA, the CDR3 is TGCAGTGCTAGGGACAGGGGCAGCTCCTACGAGCAGTACAAC. The chain recombines TRBV20-1 with TRBJ2-7; TRBD1 matches at 9 bases. This CDR3 comprises 14 residues. The germline V gene has CDR1 DFQATT and CDR2 SNEGSKA (reference sequence). V shed 3 bases and J 0 bases; nucleotides not matched to a gene: 3.

This clonotype was recorded at least ten times. One end of the junction does not line up with germline, which may come from a read error. V gene TRBV6-2 or TRBV6-3 combines with J gene TRBJ2-3, with 9 positions matching TRBD1. Germline V CDR1 and CDR2: MNHEY, SVGEGT. This CDR3 contains 14 residues. CDR3 DNA sequence: TGTGCCAGCAGTTACCCGGGACAGGGAGATCCGCAGTATTTT. Its protein product is CASSYPGQGDPQYF.

This clonotype was picked up many times. The V call is TRBV15, the J call TRBJ2-3, with D possibly being TRBD1 (6 bases). The CDR3 extends over 14 amino acids. The V and J ends lost 4 bases and 6 bases respectively, with 14 bases between them. Per the germline V gene, CDR1 is LNHNV and CDR2 is YYDKDF (reference sequence). This CDR3 reads CATSTTGFRDTQYF. Written as DNA, the CDR3 is TGTGCCACCAGCACCACAGGGTTTCGGGATACGCAGTATTTT.

This clonotype has only one observation. The rearrangement uses TRBV6-2 or TRBV6-3 and TRBJ2-1; 13 bases line up with TRBD2. V lost 6 bases, J lost 9 bases, and 11 bases stayed unmatched. The germline V gene encodes CDR1 MNHEY and CDR2 SVGEGT. The CDR3 has 16 amino acids. CDR3 in amino acids: CASSPPPGLAGAEQFF. The DNA of the CDR3 is TGTGCCAGCAGCCCACCGCCCGGACTAGCGGGAGCTGAGCAGTTCTTC.

The table lists this clonotype with many counts. J is TRBJ2-2 and V is TRBV7-2; D remains ambiguous. In germline, CDR1 is SGHTA, CDR2 FQGNSA. The CDR3 runs to 12 residues. V lost 5 bases to trimming and J lost 6 bases, with 7 bases between them. CDR3: CASSLISGELFF. The CDR3 DNA follows: TGTGCCAGCAGCCTCATATCCGGGGAGCTGTTTTTT.

By its share, this clonotype is medium-sized. The chain links TRBV27 to TRBJ1-1; D is uncertain. Trimming took 1 base from V and 11 from J, leaving 14 bases between them. Germline V gene lookup returns CDR1 MNHEY and CDR2 SMNVEV (reference sequence). The CDR3 covers 13 residues. In nucleotides, the CDR3 is TGTGCCAGCAGTTTATGGGGAGAGGGTACGGCTTTCTTT. As protein: CASSLWGEGTAFF.

The V gene is TRBV5-1, the J gene TRBJ2-5, with D possibly being TRBD1 (6 bases). CDR1 is SGHRS, CDR2 YFSETQ, per germline. The CDR3 is 15 residues long. V lost 3 bases and J lost 2, with 14 bases in between. The CDR3 reads CASSSGQLGQETQYF. Here the CDR3 DNA reads TGCGCCAGCAGCTCTGGACAGTTGGGGCAAGAGACCCAGTACTTC.

This clonotype was seen repeatedly, ten times or more. The chain couples TRBV20-1 to TRBJ2-1; D is undetermined. The length of the CDR3 is 12 residues. V lost 4 bases to trimming and J lost 7 bases, with 11 bases between them. In germline, CDR1 is DFQATT, CDR2 SNEGSKA (reference sequence). DNA for the CDR3: TGCAGTGCTATCGACCAGACTAATGAGCAGTTCTTC. Protein product: CSAIDQTNEQFF.